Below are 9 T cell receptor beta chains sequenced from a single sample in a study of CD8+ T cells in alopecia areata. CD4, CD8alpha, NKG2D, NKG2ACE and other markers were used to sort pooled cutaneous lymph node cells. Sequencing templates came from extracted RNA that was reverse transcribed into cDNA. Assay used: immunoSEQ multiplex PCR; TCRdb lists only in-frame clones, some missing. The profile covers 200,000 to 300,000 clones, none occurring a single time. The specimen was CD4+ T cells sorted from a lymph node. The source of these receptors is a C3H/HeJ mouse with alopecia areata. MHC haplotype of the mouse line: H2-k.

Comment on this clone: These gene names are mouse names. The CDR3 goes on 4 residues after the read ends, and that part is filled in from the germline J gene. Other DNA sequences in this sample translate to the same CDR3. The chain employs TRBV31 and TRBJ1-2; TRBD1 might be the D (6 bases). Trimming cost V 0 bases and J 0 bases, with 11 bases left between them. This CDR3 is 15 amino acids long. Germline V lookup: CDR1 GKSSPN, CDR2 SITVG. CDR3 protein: CAWSLRGGANSDYTF. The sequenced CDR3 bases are TGTGCCTGGAGTCTAAGGGGGGGCGCAAACTCC.

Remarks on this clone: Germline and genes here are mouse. CDR3 loop: CASGDEGLGNYAEQFF. The DNA read from the CDR3 is TGTGCCAGCGGTGATGAGGGACTGGGTAACTATGCT. V and J are TRBV13-2 and TRBJ2-1; 9 nucleotides line up with TRBD2. The read terminates 4 residues ahead of where the CDR3 ends, so the germline J gene completes it. The CDR3 covers 16 residues. Germline V lookup: CDR1 NNHNN, CDR2 SYGAGS (reference sequence). The trim removed 0 bases at V and 0 bases at J, leaving 1 base unmatched.

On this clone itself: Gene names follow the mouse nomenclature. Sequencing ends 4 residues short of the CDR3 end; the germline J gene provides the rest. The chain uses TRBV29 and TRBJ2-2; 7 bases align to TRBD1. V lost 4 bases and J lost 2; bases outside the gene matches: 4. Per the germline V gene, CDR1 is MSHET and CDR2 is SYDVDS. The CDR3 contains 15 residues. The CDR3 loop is CASSSTGPNTGQLYF. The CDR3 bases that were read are TGTGCTAGCAGTTCGACAGGGCCGAACACCGGG. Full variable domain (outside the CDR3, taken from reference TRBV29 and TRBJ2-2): DMKVTQMPRYLIKRMGENVLLECGQDMSHETMYWYRQDPGLGLQLIYISYDVDSNSEGDIPKGYRVSRKKREHFSLILDSAKTNQTSVYFCASSSTGPNTGQLYFGEGSKLTVL.

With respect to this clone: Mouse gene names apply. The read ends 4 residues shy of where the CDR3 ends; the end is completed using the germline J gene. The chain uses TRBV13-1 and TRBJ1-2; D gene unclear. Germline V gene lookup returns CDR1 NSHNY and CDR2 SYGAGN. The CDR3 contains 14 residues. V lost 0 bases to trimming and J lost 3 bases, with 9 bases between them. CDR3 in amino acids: CASSDASSHSDYTF. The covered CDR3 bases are TGTGCCAGCAGTGATGCATCCAGTCACTCC.

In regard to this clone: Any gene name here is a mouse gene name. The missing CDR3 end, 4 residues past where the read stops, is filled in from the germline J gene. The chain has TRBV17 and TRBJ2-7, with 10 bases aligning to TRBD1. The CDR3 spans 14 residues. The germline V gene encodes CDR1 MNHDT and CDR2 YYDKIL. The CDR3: CASSSWDRGYEQYF. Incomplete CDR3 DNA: TGTGCTAGCAGTAGTTGGGACAGGGGTTAT. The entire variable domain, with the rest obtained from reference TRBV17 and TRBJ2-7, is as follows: DTTVKQNPRYKLARVGKPVNLICSQTMNHDTMYWYQKKPNQAPKLLLFYYDKILNREADTFEKFQSSRPNNSFCSLYIGSAGLEYSAMYLCASSSWDRGYEQYFGPGTRLTVL.

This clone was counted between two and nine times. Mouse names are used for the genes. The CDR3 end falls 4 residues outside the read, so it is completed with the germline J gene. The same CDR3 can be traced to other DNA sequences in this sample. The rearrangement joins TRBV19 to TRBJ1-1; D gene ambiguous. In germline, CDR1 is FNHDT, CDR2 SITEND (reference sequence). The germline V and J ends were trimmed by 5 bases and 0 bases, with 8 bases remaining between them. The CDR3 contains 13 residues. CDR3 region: CASRTDANTEVFF. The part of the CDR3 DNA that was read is TGTGCCAGCAGAACAGATGCAAACACA.

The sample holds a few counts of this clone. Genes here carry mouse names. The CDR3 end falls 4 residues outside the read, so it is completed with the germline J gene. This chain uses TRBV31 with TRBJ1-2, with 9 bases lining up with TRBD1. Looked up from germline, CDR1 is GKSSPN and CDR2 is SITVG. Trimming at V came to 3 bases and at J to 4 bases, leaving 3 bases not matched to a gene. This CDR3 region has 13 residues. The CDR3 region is CAWRDRGRSDYTF. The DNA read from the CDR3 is TGTGCCTGGAGGGACAGGGGCCGCTCC.

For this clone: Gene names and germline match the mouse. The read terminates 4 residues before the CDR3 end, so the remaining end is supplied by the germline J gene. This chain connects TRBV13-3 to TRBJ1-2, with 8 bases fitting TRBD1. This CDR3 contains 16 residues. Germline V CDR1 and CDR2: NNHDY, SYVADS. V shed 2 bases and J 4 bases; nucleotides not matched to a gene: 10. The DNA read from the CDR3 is TGTGCCAGCAGTGAGGTCTCAGGGGGCTTAATCTCC. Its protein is CASSEVSGGLIS. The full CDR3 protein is CASSEVSGGLISDYTF.

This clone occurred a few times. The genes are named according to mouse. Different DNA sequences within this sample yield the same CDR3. The CDR3 reads CASRTGDYNSPLYF. The DNA read from the CDR3 is TGTGCCAGCAGGACAGGGGACTATAATTCGCCC. This chain links TRBV19 with TRBJ1-6, with 8 bases aligning to TRBD1. The read halts 3 residues ahead of the CDR3 end, with the missing end drawn from the germline J gene. TRBJ1-6 is an ORF, with its function uncertain. With V trimmed by 5 bases and J by 3 bases, 1 base remained unmatched. The CDR3 has 14 amino acids. From germline, CDR1 is FNHDT and CDR2 SITEND (reference sequence).